This TCR beta chain stems from a study of T cells in Graves' hyperthyroidism and ophthalmopathy. Study outcomes and limitations: Ophthalmopathy cases were set apart from stable hyperthyroidism by a 13 V-J model. Most thyroid clonotypes expanded above 0.001 were also detected in blood.

V dropped 3 bases and J dropped 3; count of bases not matched to a gene: 3. CDR1 is MGHRA and CDR2 is YSYEKL in the germline V gene. This CDR3 contains 14 residues. This clonotype has ten or more counts. The antigen is undetermined. Amplification targeted TCR beta CDR3 regions from RNA transcripts. HTBI primers drove first-round RT-PCR of the TCR CDR3. MiXCR was run by TCRdb on the multiplex PCR reads, yielding one entry per CDR3 protein. The table records a few hundred thousand distinct CDR3 sequences, 35% to 55% of them present only once. Criteria for exclusion of patients were uncontrolled infection, other autoimmune disease, pregnancy or lactation. Diagnosis rested on symptoms, serum thyroxine and TRAb, thyroid ultrasound, and orbital computed tomography.

V and J are TRBV4-1 and TRBJ2-5, with 8 bases identical to TRBD2. This receptor was obtained from an adult woman with Graves' disease, either hyperthyroidism or ophthalmopathy (not recorded which). The source material was peripheral blood or thyroid tissue (not recorded which). The CDR3 here is CASSHYSGKETQYF. In nucleotides, the CDR3 is TGCGCCAGCAGCCATTATAGCGGGAAAGAGACCCAGTACTTC.